These 31 T cell receptor beta chains came from one sample sequenced in a study of neurological immune-mediated disorders. Each CDR3 protein is one row after TCRdb ran MiXCR on the 5' RACE reads. The sample records 50,000 to 70,000 distinct CDR3 sequences, 3.4% being singletons. Sequencing used PBMCs. Every receptor here comes from a man between 40 and 49 years old with multiple sclerosis.

The table lists this clonotype with many counts. The rearrangement joins TRBV5-1 to TRBJ2-6; D is undetermined. Per germline, CDR1 SGHRS and CDR2 YFSETQ. This CDR3 contains 16 residues. V lost 3 bases to trimming and J lost 0 bases, with 10 bases between them. Here the CDR3 DNA reads TGCGCCAGCAGCTCTACGGGCCTCTCTGGGGCCAACGTCCTGACTTTC. It codes for CASSSTGLSGANVLTF.

Points on this clonotype: This may be a read error: a much more frequent sequence differs by one nucleotide. The genes are TRBV5-1 and TRBJ2-7; no clear D. This CDR3 is 12 amino acids long. Germline V lookup: CDR1 SGHRS, CDR2 YFSETQ. V shed 2 bases and J shed 7 bases, with 10 bases lying between them. The chain's CDR3 is CASSFGRQEQYF. The DNA for the CDR3 is TGCGCCAGCAGCTTCGGGCGGCAAGAGCAGTACTTC.

This clonotype was recorded at least ten times. The genes are TRBV7-9 and TRBJ1-2, with D hard to call. Between the trimmed V and J ends, which lost 5 bases and 3 bases, there was a span of 4 bases. Germline values: CDR1 SEHNR, CDR2 FQNEAQ (reference sequence). CDR3 size: 11 residues. CDR3 coding DNA: TGTGCCAGCAGCCCGGACTATGGCTACACCTTC. Its protein product is CASSPDYGYTF.

Many counts were recorded for this clonotype. The chain employs TRBV7-2 and TRBJ1-2; no reliable D call. The CDR3 runs to 13 residues. The germline V gene encodes CDR1 SGHTA and CDR2 FQGNSA. V was shortened by 6 bases and J by 4 bases, with 12 bases between the two germline ends. The chain's CDR3 is CASRPGGGYGYTF. DNA for the CDR3: TGTGCCAGCAGACCAGGAGGCGGCTATGGCTACACCTTC. Drawing the rest from reference TRBV7-2 and TRBJ1-2, the complete variable domain is GAGVSQSPSNKVTEKGKDVELRCDPISGHTALYWYRQSLGQGLEFLIYFQGNSAPDKSGLPSDRFSAERTGGSVSTLTIQRTQQEDSAVYLCASRPGGGYGYTFGSGTRLTVV.

In this sample, this clonotype turned up many times. The rearrangement joins TRBV20-1 to TRBJ2-2; TRBD1 might be the D (5 bases). V lost 0 bases, J lost 0 bases, and 11 bases lay in between. The CDR3 sequence is 16 residues long. Per germline, CDR1 DFQATT and CDR2 SNEGSKA (reference sequence). The CDR3 nucleotides are TGCAGTGCTAGAGATAGGGGCGTTTCGAACACCGGGGAGCTGTTTTTT. Translating gives CSARDRGVSNTGELFF.

This clonotype was seen at least ten times. The chain joins TRBV3-1 to TRBJ2-3, with D perhaps matching TRBD1 or TRBD2 (5 bases each). The CDR3 totals 19 residues. Germline V gene lookup returns CDR1 LGHDT and CDR2 YNNKEL (reference sequence). The V and J ends lost 1 base and 1 base respectively, with 21 bases between them. CDR3 sequence: CASSQGPGPPSSGTDTQYF. The CDR3 coding sequence is TGTGCCAGCAGCCAAGGTCCGGGACCCCCATCCTCGGGCACAGATACGCAGTATTTT.

The table lists this clonotype with a few counts. A read error may be the cause here, since a much bigger clone is one base away. The chain joins TRBV2 to TRBJ2-4; a weak D match, TRBD2 (5 bases). This CDR3 comprises 12 residues. Trimming removed 3 bases at V and 10 bases at J, with 10 bases between. CDR1 SNHLY and CDR2 FYNNEI come from the germline V gene. CDR3 in amino acids: CASSDRGKIQYF. DNA for the CDR3: TGTGCCAGCAGTGACCGAGGGAAAATTCAGTACTTC.

This clonotype was picked up many times. V and J are TRBV12-3 or TRBV12-4 and TRBJ1-2; 11 bases are shared with TRBD1. Trimming cost V 3 bases and J 7 bases; bases outside gene matches: 4. The CDR3 totals 14 residues. The chain's CDR3 is CASSLGQGEGGYTF. DNA for the CDR3: TGTGCCAGCAGTTTGGGACAGGGGGAAGGTGGCTACACCTTC.

This clonotype was recorded many times. The DNA for the CDR3 is TGCAGCGTTCTCCCCGACAGCGGGAGCTATGGCTACACCTTC. This encodes CSVLPDSGSYGYTF. The chain uses TRBV29-1 and TRBJ1-2, with a weak D call TRBD1 (5 bases). Trimming cost V 5 bases and J 4 bases, with 17 bases left between them. The CDR3 spans 14 residues. The V gene's germline CDR1 is SQVTM and CDR2 ANQGSEA.

This clonotype was counted ten times or more. The chain carries TRBV12-3 or TRBV12-4 and TRBJ1-5; TRBD1 is a possible D gene (5 bases). V was clipped by 6 bases and J by 0 bases, with 12 bases between them. The CDR3 extends over 15 amino acids. The CDR3 protein is CASRDRQYSNQPQHF. The DNA of the CDR3 is TGTGCCAGCAGGGATAGACAGTATAGCAATCAGCCCCAGCATTTT.

As to this clonotype: This may be a read error, as it is one base from a much larger clone. In nucleotides, the CDR3 is TGCGACAGTTGGGGGAACTATGGCTACACCTTC. It translates to CDSWGNYGYTF. The V gene is TRBV10-2, the J gene TRBJ1-2; D might be TRBD1 (5 bases). The V gene's germline CDR1 is WSHSY and CDR2 SAAADI. The CDR3 extends over 11 amino acids.

Many counts were recorded for this clonotype. The rearrangement links TRBV5-1 to TRBJ2-3; TRBD2 might be the D (5 bases). V dropped 4 bases and J dropped 11 bases, with 11 bases sitting between them. This CDR3 region has 11 residues. Germline assignment: CDR1 SGHRS and CDR2 YFSETQ. The CDR3 loop is CASSPGELQYF. The DNA of the CDR3 is TGCGCCAGCAGCCCTGGGGAGCTGCAGTATTTT.

This clonotype was observed many times. The rearrangement joins TRBV5-1 to TRBJ1-1, with D tentatively TRBD1 (5 bases). The CDR3 runs 15 residues. V was clipped by 4 bases and J by 6 bases, with 19 bases between them. Germline values: CDR1 SGHRS, CDR2 YFSETQ. The CDR3 DNA sequence: TGCGCCAGCAGCAATCGGAGAGGGGTTAGCGCTGAAGCTTTCTTT. Protein sequence: CASSNRRGVSAEAFF.

This clonotype was seen at least ten times. The V call is TRBV10-3, the J call TRBJ1-1; 7 bases fit TRBD1. Losses at the gene ends were 1 base for V and 5 bases for J; bases not matched to a gene: 4. The CDR3 extends over 14 amino acids. CDR1 ENHRY and CDR2 SYGVKD come from the germline V gene. CDR3 coding DNA: TGTGCCATCAGTGAGTTATCAGGGGGGACTGAAGCTTTCTTT. Its protein is CAISELSGGTEAFF.

This clonotype came up many times. The CDR3 region is CASSETMGYEQYF. In nucleotides, the CDR3 is TGTGCCAGCAGTGAAACTATGGGGTACGAGCAGTACTTC. The rearrangement uses TRBV6-5 and TRBJ2-7; D gene unclear. V gave up 5 bases and J gave up 4 bases, with 12 bases separating them. This CDR3 region has 13 residues. Germline loops: CDR1 MNHEY, CDR2 SVGAGI.

This clonotype was counted at least ten times. The V gene is TRBV20-1, the J gene TRBJ2-6, with TRBD1 identical over 8 bases. The junction had 6 bases not matched to a gene; V was cut back by 5 bases and J by 0 bases. The CDR3 runs to 16 residues. Germline CDR1 and CDR2: DFQATT and SNEGSKA (reference sequence). CDR3 protein: CSASSGGNSGANVLTF. CDR3 bases: TGCAGTGCTTCGTCAGGGGGCAACTCTGGGGCCAACGTCCTGACTTTC.

This clonotype was seen many times. V usage is TRBV27 and J usage is TRBJ2-7; D possibly corresponds to TRBD2 (5 bases). V lost 5 bases to trimming and J lost 6 bases, with 20 bases between them. The V gene's germline CDR1 is MNHEY and CDR2 SMNVEV (reference sequence). The CDR3 runs 15 residues. The CDR3 is CASSPRAFGGREQYF. The DNA for the CDR3 is TGTGCCAGCAGTCCGCGGGCCTTCGGAGGTCGCGAGCAGTACTTC.

This clonotype showed up many times. The CDR3 region is CASRVGTAPTYEQYF. CDR3 nucleotide sequence: TGCGCCAGCAGGGTAGGGACAGCCCCTACCTACGAGCAGTACTTC. J is TRBJ2-7 and V is TRBV5-1; TRBD1 agrees at 7 bases. The germline gives CDR1 SGHRS, CDR2 YFSETQ. After removal of 5 bases from V and 2 bases from J, the junction contained 10 bases not matched to a gene. CDR3 size: 15 residues.

As regards this clonotype: This may be a read error: a much more frequent sequence differs by one nucleotide. The genes are TRBV6-6 and TRBJ1-6; no clear D. The CDR3 runs to 13 residues. The germline V gene has CDR1 MNHNY and CDR2 SVGAGI (reference sequence). The CDR3 DNA follows: TGTGCCAGCAGTCCGGGCGTCGGGTCACCCCTCAACTTT. Amino acid sequence: CASSPGVGSPLNF.

At least ten counts were recorded for this clonotype. The rearrangement links TRBV3-1 to TRBJ2-5; 11 bases are shared with TRBD2. Trimming cost V 6 bases and J 5 bases; bases outside gene matches: 5. The CDR3 is 14 amino acids. CDR1 is LGHDT, CDR2 YNNKEL, per germline (reference sequence). This chain's CDR3 is CASSPSSGGETQYF. The CDR3 DNA sequence: TGTGCCAGCAGTCCCTCTAGCGGGGGGGAGACCCAGTACTTC.

This clonotype was found many times. This rearrangement joins TRBV4-2 to TRBJ1-4, with D perhaps TRBD1 (6 bases). V gave up 3 bases and J gave up 8 bases, with 16 bases separating them. In germline, CDR1 is LGHNA, CDR2 YNFKEQ. The CDR3 is 15 residues long. The CDR3 DNA is TGTGCCAGCAGCCACCAGGGACAAAAGAGGGAAAAACTGTTTTTT. Residues: CASSHQGQKREKLFF.

This clonotype occurred many times. J is TRBJ2-7 and V is TRBV2; maybe TRBD1 (6 bases). V lost 6 bases to trimming and J lost 7 bases, with 19 bases between them. The CDR3 spans 14 residues. Germline lookup yields CDR1 SNHLY and CDR2 FYNNEI. The chain's CDR3 is CASSHRTATLEQYF. CDR3 sequence (DNA): TGTGCCAGCAGCCACAGGACAGCCACCTTGGAGCAGTACTTC.

This clonotype was seen at least ten times. This rearrangement joins TRBV20-1 to TRBJ2-2, with 14 bases that match TRBD2. V shed 0 bases, J shed 6 bases, and the junction held 3 bases outside the gene matches. The germline gives CDR1 DFQATT, CDR2 SNEGSKA (reference sequence). CDR3 size: 16 residues. For the CDR3, the DNA is TGCAGTGCTAGAGATCAGACTAGCGGGGGGGCCGGGGAGCTGTTTTTT. As protein: CSARDQTSGGAGELFF.

The chain recombines TRBV5-6 with TRBJ2-1; D perhaps matches TRBD2 (5 bases). The CDR3 is 17 residues long. Trimming cost V 4 bases and J 8 bases, with 25 bases left between them. CDR1 is SGHDT, CDR2 YYEEEE, per germline. The DNA of the CDR3 is TGTGCCAGCAGCCTTCGGCGCGGGTTTAGTGGTTGGTATGAGCAGTTCTTC. Amino acid sequence: CASSLRRGFSGWYEQFF. The full variable domain, rest sourced from reference TRBV5-6 and TRBJ2-1, is DAGVTQSPTHLIKTRGQQVTLRCSPKSGHDTVSWYQQALGQGPQFIFQYYEEEERQRGNFPDRFSGHQFPNYSSELNVNALLLGDSALYLCASSLRRGFSGWYEQFFGPGTRLTVL.

This clonotype was seen ten or more times. This chain joins TRBV6-5 and TRBJ1-2; D is uncertain. The germline CDR1 and CDR2 sequences are MNHEY and SVGAGI. CDR3 length: 15 amino acids. With 7 bases removed from V and 7 bases from J, the gap between germline ends came to 22 bases. CDR3 residues: CASTIRAGIEGGYTF. In nucleotides, the CDR3 is TGTGCCAGCACCATCCGGGCGGGGATAGAGGGTGGCTACACCTTC.

This clonotype was detected only a few times. The chain employs TRBV19 and TRBJ2-1; 13 bases agree with TRBD2. The junction had 6 bases not matched to a gene; V was cut back by 0 bases and J by 1 base. The CDR3 spans 19 residues. Germline CDR1 is LNHDA and CDR2 is SQIVND (reference sequence). The CDR3 region has the DNA TGTGCCAGTAGTATAGAAAGGACTAGCGGGGGACCTTCCTACAATGAGCAGTTCTTC. Translation gives CASSIERTSGGPSYNEQFF.

This clonotype is medium-sized in the sample. The rearrangement joins TRBV7-6 to TRBJ1-1, with D hard to call. V was clipped by 2 bases and J by 1 base, with 5 bases between them. CDR1 and CDR2 from the germline V gene are SGHVS and FNYEAQ. The CDR3 is made up of 13 amino acids. CDR3 protein: CASSLKSNTEAFF. CDR3 in DNA: TGTGCCAGCAGCTTAAAGTCGAACACTGAAGCTTTCTTT.

This clonotype has at least ten counts. CDR3 amino acids: CASSLTGGQGDTQYF. DNA of the CDR3: TGCGCCAGCAGCTTGACAGGGGGCCAGGGGGATACGCAGTATTTT. This chain connects TRBV5-1 to TRBJ2-3; 9 nucleotides line up with TRBD1. The CDR3 loop spans 15 amino acids. Germline V CDR1 and CDR2: SGHRS, YFSETQ. The junction had 6 bases not matched to a gene; V was cut back by 1 base and J by 6 bases.

This clonotype was observed many times. The V gene is TRBV29-1, the J gene TRBJ1-1; D gene unclear. The V end lost 5 bases, the J end lost 0 bases, and 7 bases lay between the germline ends. The germline CDR1 and CDR2 sequences are SQVTM and ANQGSEA. The CDR3 is 12 amino acids. The CDR3 sequence is CSVSQVNTEAFF. The CDR3, as DNA: TGCAGCGTTTCACAAGTGAACACTGAAGCTTTCTTT.

This clonotype has a handful of counts. A read error may explain this, as a much larger clone is one base away. The chain recombines TRBV5-6 with TRBJ1-2; D gene uncertain. CDR1 SGHDT and CDR2 YYEEEE come from the germline V gene. V was cut by 3 bases and J by 4 bases, with 13 bases left in between. This CDR3 is built from 14 residues. The CDR3 loop is CASSWGKEIYGYTF. CDR3 DNA sequence: TGTGCCAGCAGCTGGGGAAAGGAGATCTATGGCTACACCTTC.

The sample holds many counts of this clonotype. This rearrangement joins TRBV10-3 to TRBJ2-1, with 7 nucleotides matching TRBD2. The CDR3 extends over 15 amino acids. The germline CDR1 and CDR2 sequences are ENHRY and SYGVKD. The trim removed 5 bases at V and 5 bases at J, leaving 9 bases unmatched. The CDR3 region is CAISKRSGQDNEQFF. As DNA, the CDR3 is TGTGCCATCAGTAAGCGTAGCGGGCAAGACAATGAGCAGTTCTTC.